This section outlines one T cell receptor (beta chain) sequence together with its context. This clonotype was recorded many times. No antigen is known for it. Within one base of it there is no much larger clone, and no base qualities were kept. The CDR3 contains 15 residues, cysteine and phenylalanine counted. Here the CDR3 DNA is all that survives: 45 bases in frame from base 1. From the germline V gene, CDR1 is ENHRY and CDR2 is SYGVKD. V is pruned by 6 bases and J by 0 bases, leaving 1 base of the junction without a gene match. Explained via the paper, the time point label denotes: newly diagnosed GD, antithyroid drugs for less than 3 months. For both TCR sequencing and RNA sequencing, RNA was extracted from PBMCs in TRIzol. The diagnosis of Graves' disease was made according to American Thyroid Association guidelines. Patients were recruited from an endocrinology department in Xi'an, China. From each patient, approximately 9 milliliters of peripheral blood was collected into an EDTA anticoagulant tube. Ficoll Paque Plus density gradient separation was used to isolate PBMCs, and no further T cell sorting was performed. An Agilent 2100 Bioanalyzer and agarose gel were used to check RNA quality, and a NanoDrop 2000 was used to measure RNA concentration.

The entry originates in a study of regulatory T cells in long-lasting Graves disease (dated by TCRdb to the early 2020s). For context, the study as a whole: Patients with newly diagnosed Graves' disease had been on antithyroid drugs for under 3 months. Peripheral blood TCR sequencing and RNA sequencing compared persistent Graves' disease patients with newly diagnosed Graves' disease patients. The study took place in China and was registered as a clinical trial. A total of some 35 samples underwent TCR sequencing, from roughly 13 patients with persistent Graves' disease and roughly 20 patients with newly diagnosed Graves' disease.

Library prep was done by multiplex PCR. Sequencing used an Illumina HiSeq 4000. iRepertoire HTBI primers and Arm-PCR amplification of CDR3 regions were used to construct TCR beta libraries. PCR products were gel purified before sequencing. Regarding the original processing steps: Gene usage analysis of CDR3 amino acid clonotypes used the roughly 62 TRBV and 14 to 15 TRBJ segments found across samples. COPE and FqMerger were used to merge filtered high-quality paired reads into contigs. Contigs were aligned with BLAST to IMGT TRBV, TRBD and TRBJ reference genes, and CDR3 was defined per IMGT. Clonotypes above 0.1% frequency were classified as highly expanded clones. Repertoire diversity was measured by Shannon entropy, and V-J evenness by the Gini coefficient. Public clonotypes were defined as clonotypes shared by more than one individual. Through fastp at Q25 and MiXCR, TCRdb rebuilt clones from the public reads, retaining in-frame beta chains. Rows are combined by CDR3 protein, so each entry shows the most common genes and DNA. The V and J calls and clone size are TCRdb's, not the authors'. The sample table shows 350,000 to 450,000 distinct CDR3 sequences, and around 16% are seen once. The biggest ten clones account for approximately 7.8% of the sample.

Beyond this particular receptor, the publication reports: Persistent patients shared more public clonotypes among themselves (fewer than 3,000) than newly diagnosed patients did (approximately 970). TRBV28, TRBJ1-2 and TRBJ2-5 were preferentially used in persistent disease, while TRBV20-1 and TRBJ2-1 were favored in newly diagnosed disease. As a limitation, the authors acknowledged that the small sample size may reduce accuracy. Sequencing and analysis were restricted to the TCR beta chain. Compared with newly diagnosed patients, persistent Graves' disease patients had lower TCR Shannon entropy and fewer highly expanded clones, which suggests clonal expansion. Peripheral blood alone was examined, since thyroid tissue, which constituted the primary lesion, could not be accessed.

These same data were also listed under a study on T cells in Graves' hyperthyroidism and ophthalmopathy. The second source states: Stable Graves' hyperthyroidism was defined as the absence of progression to ophthalmopathy over 18 months of follow-up. Hyperthyroidism patients were newly diagnosed, had a disease duration of under 2 months, and were aged 18 to 65 years. The study excluded patients with uncontrolled infections, other autoimmune diseases, pregnancy or lactation. Diagnoses were based on clinical symptoms, serum thyroxine and TRAb, thyroid ultrasound and orbital computed tomography. The TCR CDR3 was subjected to a first round of RT-PCR using the HTBI primer set and the Qiagen OneStep RT-PCR kit. Most expanded thyroid clonotypes (frequency above 0.001) were also found in blood, which suggests that blood repertoires may mirror thyroid immune responses. A 13 V-J signature model separated ophthalmopathy from stable hyperthyroidism, with about 90% sensitivity and roughly 82% specificity in cross-validation and 80%/75% in testing. In validation, the model predicted progression to ophthalmopathy with 55% to 71% sensitivity and less than 80% specificity, a median of around six months before onset. To identify distinguishing TCR V-J signatures, a discovery cohort of 100 or so patients was used, comprising some 43 with Graves' ophthalmopathy and approximately 58 with stable Graves' hyperthyroidism. Prospective prediction of ophthalmopathy was tested in an independent validation cohort of 18 to 20 hyperthyroidism patients and 17 patients who later progressed to ophthalmopathy. The roughly 100 discovery patients were divided at random into training and test sets in a 7:3 ratio. Thyroid tissue and blood T-cell repertoires from more than 5 Graves' hyperthyroidism patients were also compared in the study. After sampling, hyperthyroidism patients received methimazole starting at 30 mg daily, and ophthalmopathy patients received high-dose intravenous methylprednisolone. The libraries were constructed in a second round of multiplex PCR and then size-selected and purified. The libraries were sequenced on an Illumina HiSeq2000 using paired-end 100 bp reads. Raw data were processed with SOAPnuke, discarding reads with adapters, uncalled bases, mean Phred below 15, or no exact constant-primer or identifier match. High-quality paired reads were merged with COPE v1.2.5, and unique nucleotide sequences were defined as clonotypes. MiTCR v1.1 was used to align the clonotypes against IMGT TRBV, TRBD and TRBJ reference segments. Only V-J combinations with frequency above 0.0001, covering roughly 99% of repertoires, were analysed. The TCS score was defined as F50 (clonal expansion) divided by E x V (chaos), with BLOSUM62-based TCRdist calculated between CDR3 peptides within each V-J. Welch's t-statistics and random forest reduced 500 to 550 V-J features to fewer than 15, which were used in a naive Bayes classifier (R e1071). Sample size was not statistically predetermined, and investigators were not blinded to group allocation. The paper reports TCR Vbeta CDR3 sequencing of over 130 peripheral blood samples: 40 or so ophthalmopathy, fewer than 80 hyperthyroidism and around 17 progressor patients.

The chain is encoded by TRBV10-3 joined to TRBJ2-2; TRBD2 aligns with 10 central bases. The source of this sequence is a woman in her thirties or forties with Graves disease. Donor details come from another sample of the same person, matched by shared clones. The sample was peripheral blood mononuclear cells (PBMCs), taken at new diagnosis, from a patient treated with antithyroid drugs. Here is the DNA: TGTGCCATCAGCGGACTAGCGGCGAACACCGGGGAGCTGTTTTTT. It specifies CAISGLAANTGELFF.